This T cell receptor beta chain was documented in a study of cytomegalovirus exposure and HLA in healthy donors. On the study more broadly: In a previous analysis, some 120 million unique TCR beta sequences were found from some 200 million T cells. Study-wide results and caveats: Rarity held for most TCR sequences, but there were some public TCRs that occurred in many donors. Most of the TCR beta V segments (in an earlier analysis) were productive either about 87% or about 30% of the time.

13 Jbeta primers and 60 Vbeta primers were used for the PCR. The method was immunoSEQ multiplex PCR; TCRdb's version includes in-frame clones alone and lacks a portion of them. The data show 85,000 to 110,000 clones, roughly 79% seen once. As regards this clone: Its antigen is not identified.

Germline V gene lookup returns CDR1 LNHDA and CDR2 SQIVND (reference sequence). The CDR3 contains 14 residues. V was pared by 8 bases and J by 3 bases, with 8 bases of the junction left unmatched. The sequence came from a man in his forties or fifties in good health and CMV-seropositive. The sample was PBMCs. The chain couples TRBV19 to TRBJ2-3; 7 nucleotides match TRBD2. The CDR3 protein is CASGTSGVTDTQYF. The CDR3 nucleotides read TGTGCCAGTGGGACCAGCGGGGTTACAGATACGCAGTATTTT. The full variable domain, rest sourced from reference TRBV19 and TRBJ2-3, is DGGITQSPKYLFRKEGQNVTLSCEQNLNHDAMYWYRQDPGQGLRLIYYSQIVNDFQKGDIAEGYSVSREKKESFPLTVTSAQKNPTAFYLCASGTSGVTDTQYFGPGTRLTVL.